Listed below are T cell receptor beta chains from one sample, sequenced in a study of Graves' ophthalmopathy and Graves' hyperthyroidism. TCRdb reprocessed the multiplex PCR reads via MiXCR and lists one record per CDR3 protein. This sample has about 220,000 distinct CDR3 sequences, with around a fifth found just once. Sequencing was done on a sample of peripheral blood. All receptors derive from a woman between 50 and 59 years old with Graves' ophthalmopathy. Both conserved end residues are part of each CDR3. The D gene is left open where the match is weak. Where a row states a size, it is once, few, many or the class of an expanded clone; other rows omit it.

>TRBD1|TRBJ2-2|-|TRBV18
TGTGCCAGCTCGGCATCGGACAGGGTCAACACCGGGGAGCTGTTTTTT
CASSASDRVNTGELFF
>-|TRBJ2-5|many|TRBV6-5
TGTGCCAGCAGGAGACAGATAGAGACCCAGTACTTC
CASRRQIETQYF
>TRBD1|TRBJ1-6|many|TRBV20-1
TGCAGTGCTAGAATAGGGACAGATAATTCACCCCTCCACTTT
CSARIGTDNSPLHF
>-|TRBJ1-1|many|TRBV20-1
TGCAGTGCTAGGACAGGCCGGAACACTGAAGCTTTCTTT
CSARTGRNTEAFF
>TRBD1|TRBJ2-5|many|TRBV20-1
TGCAGTGCTCGGTCTCGACAGGGGGCTTGGGAGACCCAGTACTTC
CSARSRQGAWETQYF
>TRBD1|TRBJ2-5|few|TRBV5-1
TGCGCCAGCAGCTTGCGAGGTGGTGCAGGGGGCGGAGAGACCCAGTACTTC
CASSLRGGAGGGETQYF
>-|TRBJ1-1|-|TRBV5-1
TGCGCCAGCAGCTTGGAGGGCGCGGGACTGCTGAACACTGAAGCTTTCTTT
CASSLEGAGLLNTEAFF
>-|TRBJ1-1|few|TRBV5-1
TGCGCCAGCAGCTTGGACAGGGAGGACGGTGAAGCTTTCTTT
CASSLDREDGEAFF
>-|TRBJ2-7|many|TRBV6-5
TGTGCCAGCAGTTACAGGAGAGACAGTCCCTACGAGCAGTACTTC
CASSYRRDSPYEQYF
>TRBD2|TRBJ2-4|many|TRBV28
TGTGCCAGCAGTGCATCCGGACTAGCGGGAGGTTATTACATTCAGTACTTC
CASSASGLAGGYYIQYF
>TRBD1|TRBJ1-1|few|TRBV18
TGTGCCAGCTCACCCGAGGGGGCCACTGAAGCTTTCTTT
CASSPEGATEAFF
>TRBD1|TRBJ2-7|many|TRBV9
TGTGCCAGCAGCGTAGGGACAGGCAACCCTAACGAGCAGTACTTC
CASSVGTGNPNEQYF
>-|TRBJ2-1|many|TRBV30
TGTGCCTGGTGGAAGCGGTCCTACAATGAGCAGTTCTTC
CAWWKRSYNEQFF
>TRBD2|TRBJ2-4|-|TRBV11-2
TGTGCCAGCAGCTCACTAGCGGGAGAAGAAAACATTCAGTACTTC
CASSSLAGEENIQYF
>-|TRBJ1-2|few|TRBV19
TGTGCCAGTAGTATAGGCCAGGCCGGCGGCTACACCTTC
CASSIGQAGGYTF
>-|TRBJ2-7|many|TRBV28
TGTGCCAGCAGCCTCACTACGACTATTAGGCACGAGCAGTACTTC
CASSLTTTIRHEQYF
>TRBD2|TRBJ2-2|many|TRBV19
TGTGCCAGTAGTATGCGGCGGGAGAGGTCCGGGGAGCTGTTTTTT
CASSMRRERSGELFF
>TRBD2|TRBJ2-7|-|TRBV11-2
TGTGCCAGCAGCTTAGAGGGACTAGCGGGATTCTACGAGCAGTACTTC
CASSLEGLAGFYEQYF
>-|TRBJ1-1|-|TRBV27
TGTGCCAGCAGTTTGATTGGGGGAAGGGGCGCTGAAGCTTTCTTT
CASSLIGGRGAEAFF